The clone carrying this T cell receptor beta chain was seen a few times. Germline CDR1 and CDR2: SQVTM and ANQGSEA. V dropped 8 bases and J dropped 8; count of bases not matched to a gene: 11. The CDR3 loop spans 15 amino acids. PCR was performed a second time for about 7 to 12 cycles using a sample-barcoded 5' primer and a J-beta primer mix. TCRdb reprocessed the 5' RACE reads via MiXCR and lists one record per CDR3 protein. The sample yields about 680,000 distinct CDR3 sequences, around 45% seen once. This record belongs to a study of blood T cells in healthy people across ages. The chain links TRBV29-1 to TRBJ2-1, with TRBD2 matching 14 bases. Sequenced material: blood. The sequence was collected from an older woman in good health. The CDR3, as DNA: TGCAGCCTTCTAGGGACTAGCGGGAGACCGGATGAGCAGTTCTTC. This translates into CSLLGTSGRPDEQFF.